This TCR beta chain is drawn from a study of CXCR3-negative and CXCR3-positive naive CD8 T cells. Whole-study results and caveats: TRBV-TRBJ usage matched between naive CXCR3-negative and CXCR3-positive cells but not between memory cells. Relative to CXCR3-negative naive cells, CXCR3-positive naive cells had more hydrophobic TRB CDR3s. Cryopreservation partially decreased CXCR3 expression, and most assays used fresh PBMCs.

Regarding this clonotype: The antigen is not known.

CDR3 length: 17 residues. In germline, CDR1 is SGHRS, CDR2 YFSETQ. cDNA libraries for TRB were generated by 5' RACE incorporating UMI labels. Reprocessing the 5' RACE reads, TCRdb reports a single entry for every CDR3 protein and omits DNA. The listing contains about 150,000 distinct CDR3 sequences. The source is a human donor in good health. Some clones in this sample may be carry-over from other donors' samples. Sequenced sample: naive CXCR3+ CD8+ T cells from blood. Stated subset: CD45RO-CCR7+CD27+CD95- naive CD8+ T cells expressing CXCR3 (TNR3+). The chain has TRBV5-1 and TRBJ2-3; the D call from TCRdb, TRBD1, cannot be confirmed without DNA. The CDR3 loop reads CASSLPMDRPSTDTQYF.